These 17 T cell receptor beta chains were all obtained from the same sample, sequenced in a study of T cell responses to AZD1222 COVID-19 vaccine. Libraries were prepared by immunoSEQ multiplex PCR; TCRdb keeps only in-frame clonotypes and omits some of them. The sample records 99,000 or so clones, 88% being singletons. Here the sequenced sample was peripheral blood, taken on day 0 of AZD1222 vaccination. These receptors all stem from an adult in good health.

This clone was observed once. The J gene is TRBJ2-7, the V gene TRBV2; D might be TRBD1 or TRBD2, each matching 6 bases. Trimming took 2 bases from V and 7 from J, leaving 18 bases between them. The CDR3 totals 15 residues. Germline V CDR1 and CDR2: SNHLY, FYNNEI. The CDR3 nucleotides are TGTGCCAGCAGTGAACGAGGGGGGAGGCTGGAAGAGCAGTACTTC. Translation: CASSERGGRLEEQYF.

The chain is built from TRBV5-1 and TRBJ1-4; 7 nucleotides align to TRBD1. The CDR3 spans 15 residues. V was clipped by 4 bases and J by 7 bases; unmatched bases: 10. Germline assignment: CDR1 SGHRS and CDR2 YFSETQ. This CDR3 is CASSPQGGQTEKLFF. CDR3 nucleotides: TGCGCCAGCAGCCCCCAGGGGGGACAGACTGAAAAACTGTTTTTT.

CDR3 sequence: CATSQGYEQYF. The DNA for the CDR3 is TGTGCCACCAGTCAGGGCTACGAGCAGTACTTC. The genes are TRBV24-1 and TRBJ2-7, with a tentative D call TRBD1 (5 bases). Per germline, CDR1 KGHDR and CDR2 SFDVKD. V lost 6 bases to trimming and J lost 3 bases, with 5 bases between them. The CDR3 length is 11 residues.

The chain recombines TRBV11-2 with TRBJ1-5; TRBD1 agrees at 9 bases. J was trimmed by 5 bases and V by 4 bases; bases with no gene match: 3. This CDR3 spans 14 amino acids. Germline CDR1 SGHAT, CDR2 FQNNGV. CDR3 nucleotides: TGTGCCAGCAGCTCACAGGGGGCGGATCAGCCCCAGCATTTT. Translating gives CASSSQGADQPQHF.

V is TRBV21-1 and J is TRBJ2-1; the table's TRBD2 call for D was not verified on the DNA. TRBV21-1 is deemed a pseudogene. The CDR3 is 16 amino acids. This chain's CDR3 is CASSKSPYAGYNEQFF. The CDR3 DNA is TGTGCCAGCAGCAAATCGCCCTACGCCGGTTACAATGAGCAGTTCTTC.

Regarding this clone: Other nucleotide sequences from this sample produce the same CDR3. The chain employs TRBV11-3 and TRBJ1-1, with D uncertain. The length of the CDR3 is 13 residues. Germline CDR1 SGHNT, CDR2 YENEEA. V lost 1 base, J lost 2 bases, and 5 bases lay in between. CDR3 nucleotides: TGTGCCAGCAGCTTAGGAGGTAACACTGAAGCTTTCTTT. This translates into CASSLGGNTEAFF.

This clone was recorded only once. V gene TRBV11-2 combines with J gene TRBJ2-7; perhaps D is TRBD1 or TRBD2 (6 bases each). The ends were cut back, 9 bases at V and 2 bases at J, with 14 bases in the middle. The CDR3 covers 13 residues. The germline CDR1 and CDR2 sequences are SGHAT and FQNNGV. This CDR3 is CASSEGGAYEQYF. The CDR3 DNA follows: TGTGCCAGTTCGGAGGGGGGCGCCTACGAGCAGTACTTC. The variable domain in full, completed from reference TRBV11-2 and TRBJ2-7, reads EAGVAQSPRYKIIEKRQSVAFWCNPISGHATLYWYQQILGQGPKLLIQFQNNGVVDDSQLPKDRFSAERLKGVDSTLKIQPAKLEDSAVYLCASSEGGAYEQYFGPGTRLTVT.

The rearrangement links TRBV28 to TRBJ1-1, with D possibly TRBD1 on 6 matching bases. The CDR3 is made up of 16 amino acids. Germline loops: CDR1 MDHEN, CDR2 SYDVKM. Trimming shortened V by 5 bases and J by 2 bases, and 18 bases separated the two germline ends. CDR3 region: CASSATLQGGNTEAFF. CDR3 nucleotide sequence: TGTGCCAGCAGTGCCACCTTACAGGGTGGCAACACTGAAGCTTTCTTT.

This clone appeared a single time. The V and J genes are TRBV4-2 and TRBJ2-1, with 11 bases matching TRBD2. This CDR3 is built from 18 residues. The germline gives CDR1 LGHNA, CDR2 YNFKEQ. The V and J ends lost 0 bases and 0 bases, in that order; junction bases with no gene match: 4. The CDR3 region is CASSQETSGTSSYNEQFF. CDR3 coding DNA: TGTGCCAGCAGCCAAGAGACTAGCGGGACGAGCTCCTACAATGAGCAGTTCTTC.

The genes are TRBV4-2 and TRBJ2-1; 8 bases agree with TRBD2. From germline, CDR1 is LGHNA and CDR2 YNFKEQ. V was clipped by 1 base and J by 4 bases; unmatched bases: 6. This CDR3 is built from 16 residues. In nucleotides, the CDR3 is TGTGCCAGCAGCCAAGTTATCGGGAGGGGATACAATGAGCAGTTCTTC. As protein: CASSQVIGRGYNEQFF.

This clone was observed a single time. V is TRBV5-1 and J is TRBJ2-1; 10 nucleotides align to TRBD2. Germline lookup yields CDR1 SGHRS and CDR2 YFSETQ. With 3 bases clipped from V and 1 base from J, the junction kept 4 bases outside the gene matches. This CDR3 is built from 16 residues. Written as DNA, the CDR3 is TGCGCCAGCAGCTCCCTAGCGGGAGTTTCCTACAATGAGCAGTTCTTC. This translates into CASSSLAGVSYNEQFF.

This clone was recorded only once. This chain uses TRBV12-3 or TRBV12-4 with TRBJ1-2; 7 positions match TRBD1. V was clipped by 4 bases and J by 5 bases; unmatched bases: 4. This CDR3 has 13 residues. The CDR3 is CASSSDRVYGYTF. The CDR3 DNA sequence: TGTGCCAGCAGTTCCGACAGGGTTTATGGCTACACCTTC.

The chain recombines TRBV4-3 with TRBJ1-4; D possibly corresponds to TRBD1 (6 bases). The V end was cut by 1 base, the J end by 3 bases, with 18 bases between. CDR1 and CDR2 (germline): LGHNA, YSLEER. CDR3 length equals 18 residues. CDR3 residues: CASSQGRGVRIANEKLFF. CDR3 sequence (DNA): TGCGCCAGCAGCCAAGGAAGGGGGGTCAGGATAGCTAATGAAAAACTGTTTTTT.

V and J are TRBV6-5 and TRBJ1-1; possibly TRBD1 for D (6 bases). The CDR3 extends over 14 amino acids. Trimming took 7 bases from V and 4 from J, leaving 16 bases between them. Germline V gene lookup returns CDR1 MNHEY and CDR2 SVGAGI. Written as DNA, the CDR3 is TGTGCCAGCACTGGACAGACCCAGGGCACTGAAGCTTTCTTT. The encoded protein is CASTGQTQGTEAFF.

This chain links TRBV15 with TRBJ2-3; D remains unclear. Looked up from germline, CDR1 is LNHNV and CDR2 is YYDKDF (reference sequence). V was pared by 6 bases and J by 0 bases, with 10 bases between. The CDR3 consists of 14 residues. The CDR3 loop reads CATRGSDSTDTQYF. The CDR3 nucleotides are TGTGCCACCAGGGGGTCCGATAGCACAGATACGCAGTATTTT.

The chain employs TRBV9 and TRBJ1-4; no reliable D call. Germline V gene data show CDR1 as SGDLS and CDR2 as YYNGEE. V was trimmed by 2 bases and J by 0 bases, leaving 8 bases between them. The CDR3 contains 15 residues. The CDR3 region has the DNA TGTGCCAGCAGCGTTAACACCGCAACTAATGAAAAACTGTTTTTT. Its translation: CASSVNTATNEKLFF.

The sample holds a few counts of this clone. The V call is TRBV5-1, the J call TRBJ2-7; D gene unclear. There are 14 residues in the CDR3. Germline assignment: CDR1 SGHRS and CDR2 YFSETQ. The ends were cut back, 0 bases at V and 2 bases at J, with 9 bases in the middle. Here the CDR3 reads CASSLGLATYEQYF. The CDR3, as DNA: TGCGCCAGCAGCTTGGGGTTAGCAACCTACGAGCAGTACTTC.